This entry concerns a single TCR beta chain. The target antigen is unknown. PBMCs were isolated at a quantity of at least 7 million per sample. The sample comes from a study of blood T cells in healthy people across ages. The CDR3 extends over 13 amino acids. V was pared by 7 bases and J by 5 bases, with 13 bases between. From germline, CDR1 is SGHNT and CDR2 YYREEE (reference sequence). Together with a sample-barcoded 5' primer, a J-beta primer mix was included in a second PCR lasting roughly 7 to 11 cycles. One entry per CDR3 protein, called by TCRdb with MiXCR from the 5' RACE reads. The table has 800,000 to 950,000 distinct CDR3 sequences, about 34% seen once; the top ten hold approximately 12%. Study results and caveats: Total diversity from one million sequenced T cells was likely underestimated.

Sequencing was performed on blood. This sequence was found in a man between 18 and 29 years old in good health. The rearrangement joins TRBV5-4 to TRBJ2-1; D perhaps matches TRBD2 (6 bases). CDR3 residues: CASWAGTHNEQFF. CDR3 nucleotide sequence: TGTGCCAGCTGGGCAGGGACTCACAATGAGCAGTTCTTC. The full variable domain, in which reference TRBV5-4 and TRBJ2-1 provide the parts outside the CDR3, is ETGVTQSPTHLIKTRGQQVTLRCSSQSGHNTVSWYQQALGQGPQFIFQYYREEENGRGNFPPRFSGLQFPNYSSELNVNALELDDSALYLCASWAGTHNEQFFGPGTRLTVL.